This passage covers 8 T cell receptor beta chains from one sample sequenced in a study of blood T cells in healthy people across ages. Then a second PCR, running roughly 6 to 12 cycles, was carried out with a sample-barcoded 5' primer and a J-beta primer mix. MiXCR was run by TCRdb on the 5' RACE reads, yielding one entry per CDR3 protein. The sample carries 700,000 or so distinct CDR3 sequences, about 20% recorded once. Source material: blood. The receptors come from a man aged 70-80 years in good health.

This clonotype was observed a few times. J is TRBJ2-3 and V is TRBV7-2; a weak D match, TRBD2 (5 bases). Trimming cost V 7 bases and J 3 bases, with 14 bases left between them. Germline CDR1 is SGHTA and CDR2 is FQGNSA. The CDR3 is made up of 14 amino acids. The CDR3 is CASIRIGVTDTQYF. Written as DNA, the CDR3 is TGTGCCAGCATCAGAATCGGGGTAACAGATACGCAGTATTTT.

The genes are TRBV11-2 and TRBJ2-7; D remains unclear. Germline assignment: CDR1 SGHAT and CDR2 FQNNGV. This CDR3 is 13 amino acids long. Trimming stripped 1 base from V and 3 bases from J, with 7 bases between. Written as DNA, the CDR3 is TGTGCCAGCAGCTTAGGCAGTCTCTACGAGCAGTACTTC. It yields the protein CASSLGSLYEQYF. Variable domain in full (rest from reference TRBV11-2 and TRBJ2-7): EAGVAQSPRYKIIEKRQSVAFWCNPISGHATLYWYQQILGQGPKLLIQFQNNGVVDDSQLPKDRFSAERLKGVDSTLKIQPAKLEDSAVYLCASSLGSLYEQYFGPGTRLTVT.

The rearrangement links TRBV3-1 to TRBJ2-3, with TRBD2 identical over 7 bases. This CDR3 has 17 amino acids. CDR1 is LGHDT, CDR2 YNNKEL, per germline (reference sequence). Germline trimming cut 0 bases from V and 4 bases from J; bases unmatched to any gene: 10. The CDR3 sequence is CASSQDRGLAVPDTQYF. CDR3 nucleotides: TGTGCCAGCAGCCAAGATCGAGGTCTAGCGGTTCCAGATACGCAGTATTTT.

In its sample, this clonotype was seen a few times. The chain carries TRBV3-1 and TRBJ2-7, with D unclear. V was shortened by 0 bases and J by 4 bases, with 13 bases between the two germline ends. This CDR3 is 15 amino acids long. Germline loops: CDR1 LGHDT, CDR2 YNNKEL (reference sequence). The CDR3 DNA is TGTGCCAGCAGCCAAGAGTTGACCCCGCAATACGAGCAGTACGTC. This sequence encodes CASSQELTPQYEQYV.

The chain uses TRBV25-1 and TRBJ2-3, with 7 bases aligning to TRBD2. Germline lookup yields CDR1 MGHDK and CDR2 SYGVNS. The CDR3 sequence is 12 residues long. The J segment lost 8 bases and the V segment lost 6 bases, leaving 5 bases of the junction unmatched. The CDR3 coding sequence is TGTGCCAGCAGCCTCAGCGGGGCTACGCAGTATTTT. This translates into CASSLSGATQYF.

This clonotype has just a few counts. This chain links TRBV20-1 with TRBJ2-5; 7 bases are a match to TRBD1. Germline V lookup: CDR1 DFQATT, CDR2 SNEGSKA (reference sequence). This CDR3 has 13 residues. V dropped 6 bases and J dropped 5; count of bases not matched to a gene: 9. The CDR3 bases are TGCAGTGCACCTGACAGGGTCGGGGAGACCCAGTACTTC. It codes for CSAPDRVGETQYF.

This rearrangement joins TRBV6-1 to TRBJ1-2; tentatively, D is TRBD1 (5 bases). The CDR3 loop spans 12 amino acids. The V end lost 10 bases, the J end lost 5 bases, and 14 bases lay between the germline ends. From germline, CDR1 is MNHNS and CDR2 SASEGT. CDR3 in amino acids: CATDSVGYGYTF. Written as DNA, the CDR3 is TGTGCCACCGACAGTGTTGGGTATGGCTACACCTTC.

The gene calls are TRBV29-1 and TRBJ2-3, with TRBD2 matching over 7 bases. CDR3 size: 15 residues. V lost 4 bases to trimming and J lost 4 bases; unmatched junction nucleotides: 11. Germline assignment: CDR1 SQVTM and CDR2 ANQGSEA. CDR3 residues: CSVAGGLGYADTQYF. DNA for the CDR3: TGCAGCGTTGCCGGAGGACTAGGCTACGCAGATACGCAGTATTTT.